This T cell receptor (beta chain) was captured in a study of cytomegalovirus exposure and HLA in healthy donors. Background on the study: Of around 410 genotyped donors, roughly 81% grouped in the Caucasian-associated ancestry cluster. Notes on the study in general: Researchers catalogued 160 or so TCR beta chains as cytomegalovirus-associated. Later genetic work tied a missense DCLRE1C variant to beta-chain V and J trimming. Presence/absence analyses assumed roughly uniform sequencing depth across donors, which may not hold.

Per the germline V gene, CDR1 is MNHEY and CDR2 is SVGAGI. The ends lost 6 bases at V and 11 bases at J; junction bases unmatched: 11. CDR3 length equals 14 residues. This clone has only a few counts. The target antigen is unknown. Primers: 60 Vbeta forward and 13 Jbeta reverse. Sequenced by immunoSEQ multiplex PCR; TCRdb stores in-frame clones only, minus some. The data contain approximately 100,000 clones, roughly 70% of them seen just once; the ten biggest clones take up 4% to 5.5%. J is TRBJ1-1 and V is TRBV6-5; 11 bases map to TRBD1. The sequence was obtained from a woman between 18 and 30 years old in good health and CMV-seropositive. Sequenced material: PBMCs. The CDR3: CASRIGQGAMGAFF. In DNA, the CDR3 is TGTGCCAGCAGGATCGGACAGGGGGCCATGGGGGCTTTCTTT.